This T cell receptor beta chain was sequenced for a study of glioma-infiltrating T cells. General observations from the study: Very few CDR3 sequences were shared between tissue and blood. Tissue-blood divergence was below expectation in non-neoplastic patients, above in gliomas.

TCR alpha and beta CDR3 regions were amplified from RNA using iRepertoire nested multiplex PCR. TCRdb re-derived calls from the multiplex PCR reads in MiXCR, one entry per CDR3 protein. This sample has about 210,000 distinct CDR3 sequences, with more than 30% found just once. This clonotype was detected ten times or more. Its target is unknown. The J segment lost 3 bases and the V segment lost 5 bases, leaving 4 bases of the junction unmatched. Germline V CDR1 and CDR2: LNHNV, YYDKDF (reference sequence). The CDR3 is 13 amino acids. The TCR originated in a human donor with low-grade glioma or glioblastoma, undergoing nonglioma brain surgery, or in good health (not recorded which). The chain joins TRBV15 to TRBJ2-7; 7 bases map to TRBD1. The sample comprised glioma tissue, nonneoplastic brain tissue, or PBMCs (not recorded which). The CDR3 reads CATSDNRGYEQYF. CDR3 nucleotides: TGTGCCACCAGCGACAACAGGGGCTACGAGCAGTACTTC. The full variable domain, completed using reference TRBV15 and TRBJ2-7, is DAMVIQNPRYQVTQFGKPVTLSCSQTLNHNVMYWYQQKSSQAPKLLFHYYDKDFNNEADTPDNFQSRRPNTSFCFLDIRSPGLGDTAMYLCATSDNRGYEQYFGPGTRLTVT.